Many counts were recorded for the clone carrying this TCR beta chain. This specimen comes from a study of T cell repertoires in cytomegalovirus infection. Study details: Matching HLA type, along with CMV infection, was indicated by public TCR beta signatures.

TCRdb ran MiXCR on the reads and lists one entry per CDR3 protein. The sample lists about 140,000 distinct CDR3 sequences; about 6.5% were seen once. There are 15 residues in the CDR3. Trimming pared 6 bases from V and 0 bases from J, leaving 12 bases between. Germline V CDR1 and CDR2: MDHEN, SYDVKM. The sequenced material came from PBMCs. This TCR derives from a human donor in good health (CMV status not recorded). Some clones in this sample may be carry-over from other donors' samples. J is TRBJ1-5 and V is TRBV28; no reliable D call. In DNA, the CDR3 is TGTGCCAGCAGCAAACAAACAGATAGCAATCAGCCCCAGCATTTT. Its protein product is CASSKQTDSNQPQHF.